This T cell receptor (beta chain) was identified in a study of blood T cell repertoires in COVID-19. Data came from immunoSEQ multiplex PCR; TCRdb stores just in-frame clones and leaves some out. The table lists approximately 190,000 clones, roughly four fifths of them singletons. The ends were cut back, 4 bases at V and 4 bases at J, with 14 bases in the middle. CDR1 and CDR2 from the germline V gene are MGHDK and SYGVNS. The CDR3 has 15 amino acids. The sequenced material came from PBMCs or T cells enriched from blood (not recorded which). The chain combines TRBV25-1 with TRBJ1-3, with D possibly matching TRBD1 (6 bases). This clonotype originated in a man in his forties who had recovered from COVID-19. The CDR3 DNA is TGTGCCAGCAGTGGACCCCACAGGGCGGGAAACACCATATATTTT. Residues: CASSGPHRAGNTIYF.